This entry lists 15 T cell receptor beta chains sequenced from one sample in a study of monozygotic twins with inflammatory bowel disease. Reanalyzing the 5' RACE reads, TCRdb keeps one entry per CDR3 protein, without DNA. Across roughly 160,000 distinct CDR3 sequences, the top ten clones capture 2.4% of the sample. Sequencing was performed on blood. The source is a human donor with ulcerative colitis or Crohn's disease, or a healthy co-twin of an affected twin (not recorded which).

The rearrangement joins TRBV28 to TRBJ2-7; the TRBD1 assignment by TCRdb is unverifiable without DNA. The CDR3 sequence is 13 residues long. CDR1 and CDR2 (germline): MDHEN, SYDVKM. The CDR3 reads CASSDRGLDEQYF.

The chain couples TRBV5-1 to TRBJ2-7; the D gene TCRdb calls, TRBD1, cannot be checked with no DNA. The CDR3 runs to 15 residues. CDR1 is SGHRS and CDR2 is YFSETQ in the germline V gene. The CDR3 loop reads CASSLGVAPVYEQYF.

The chain couples TRBV7-2 to TRBJ2-2; TCRdb's assignment of TRBD1 cannot be checked, as there is no DNA. Germline CDR1 reads SGHTA; CDR2 reads FQGNSA. The CDR3 has 15 amino acids. The CDR3 loop is CASSPYSGGTGELFF. Based on the CDR3 plus reference TRBV7-2 and TRBJ2-2, the full variable domain is GAGVSQSPSNKVTEKGKDVELRCDPISGHTALYWYRQSLGQGLEFLIYFQGNSAPDKSGLPSDRFSAERTGGSVSTLTIQRTQQEDSAVYLCASSPYSGGTGELFFGEGSRLTVL.

The chain has TRBV2 and TRBJ2-2. The CDR3 totals 12 residues. CDR1 is SNHLY and CDR2 is FYNNEI in the germline V gene. Here the CDR3 reads CASIGNTGELFF.

The chain links TRBV5-6 to TRBJ2-7. CDR1 and CDR2 from the germline V gene are SGHDT and YYEEEE. This CDR3 is 12 amino acids long. CDR3 loop: CARRDRSYEQYF.

The CDR3 region is CASSLGGGSSYNEQFF. The chain links TRBV5-1 to TRBJ2-1; TCRdb's assignment of TRBD1 cannot be checked, as there is no DNA. Germline CDR1 SGHRS, CDR2 YFSETQ. This CDR3 comprises 16 residues.

The chain has TRBV6-1 and TRBJ2-7. This CDR3 comprises 14 residues. Germline V gene lookup returns CDR1 MNHNS and CDR2 SASEGT. CDR3 amino acids: CASSGTATSYEQYF.

The V call is TRBV12-3 or TRBV12-4, the J call TRBJ2-5; TCRdb indicates TRBD1, and absent DNA this call remains unverified. This CDR3 is built from 14 residues. CDR3 loop: CASSPGQIQETQYF.

The genes are TRBV5-5 and TRBJ2-4; the TCRdb call, TRBD1, lacks DNA for checking. This CDR3 has 14 amino acids. Germline V lookup: CDR1 SGHKS, CDR2 YYEKEE (reference sequence). The chain's CDR3 is CASSLAGRGNIQYF.

CDR3: CASTQNGVEDTQYF. The chain employs TRBV2 and TRBJ2-3. The CDR3 is 14 amino acids. From germline, CDR1 is SNHLY and CDR2 FYNNEI.

J is TRBJ2-1 and V is TRBV27. The germline V gene has CDR1 MNHEY and CDR2 SMNVEV (reference sequence). This CDR3 is built from 17 residues. The CDR3: CASSLNAGGSSYNEQFF.

V is TRBV5-5 and J is TRBJ2-5; TCRdb returns TRBD1, unconfirmable since there is no DNA. The CDR3 has 14 amino acids. Germline V gene data show CDR1 as SGHKS and CDR2 as YYEKEE (reference sequence). The CDR3 is CASSLGGLGETQYF.

The chain uses TRBV5-1 and TRBJ1-3; TCRdb's D call, TRBD1, is unchecked because there is no DNA. This CDR3 spans 14 amino acids. The germline V gene has CDR1 SGHRS and CDR2 YFSETQ. The CDR3 here is CASSFGQGGNTIYF. The entire variable domain, with the rest obtained from reference TRBV5-1 and TRBJ1-3, is as follows: KAGVTQTPRYLIKTRGQQVTLSCSPISGHRSVSWYQQTPGQGLQFLFEYFSETQRNKGNFPGRFSGRQFSNSRSEMNVSTLELGDSALYLCASSFGQGGNTIYFGEGSWLTVV.

This rearrangement joins TRBV5-6 to TRBJ2-5; TCRdb reports TRBD2, a call that lacks DNA to check it against. There are 15 residues in the CDR3. Germline assignment: CDR1 SGHDT and CDR2 YYEEEE. This chain's CDR3 is CASSLEGRYTETQYF.

The J gene is TRBJ1-1, the V gene TRBV12-3 or TRBV12-4; checking the TCRdb D call of TRBD1 is not possible without DNA. The CDR3 covers 17 residues. The CDR3 here is CASSWGVQGRGNTEAFF.